The clone carrying this T cell receptor beta chain was recorded a few times. Its matching antigen is unknown. The authors built TCR beta libraries using iRepertoire HTBI primers and Arm-PCR of CDR3 regions. Each CDR3 protein is one row after TCRdb ran MiXCR on the multiplex PCR reads. The data hold under 700,000 distinct CDR3 sequences, with 16% observed a single time. This CDR3 has 13 amino acids. Germline lookup yields CDR1 SGHTA and CDR2 FQGTGA. Trimming shortened V by 2 bases and J by 5 bases, and 7 bases separated the two germline ends. The time point: newly diagnosed GD, antithyroid drugs for less than 3 months. From RNA extracted from PBMCs, the TCR library was made. The data were obtained in a study of regulatory T cells in long-lasting Graves disease. At the level of the study: Newly diagnosed Graves' patients took antithyroid drugs under 3 months. Findings of the study overall: A reduction in accuracy may have resulted from the small sample size.

The same sample was also used in a study of T cells in Graves' hyperthyroidism and ophthalmopathy. That study reports: Most thyroid clonotypes expanded above 0.001 were also detected in blood. Ophthalmopathy was separated from stable hyperthyroidism by a 13 V-J model.

This clonotype was sampled from a middle-aged woman with Graves disease. The sample here was peripheral blood mononuclear cells (PBMCs), taken at new diagnosis, from a patient treated with antithyroid drugs. This chain connects TRBV7-3 to TRBJ2-1, with D hard to call. The CDR3, as DNA: TGTGCCAGCAGCTTAGCGTCGGACAATGAGCAGTTCTTC. This encodes CASSLASDNEQFF.